Listed below are T cell receptor beta chains from one sample, sequenced in a study of regulatory T cells in long-lasting Graves disease. TCRdb reprocessed the multiplex PCR reads with MiXCR, giving one entry per CDR3 protein. The sample has about 430,000 distinct CDR3 sequences, 15% seen once. The sample was also linked to a second study, of T cells in Graves' hyperthyroidism and ophthalmopathy.

The material sequenced was peripheral blood mononuclear cells (PBMCs), taken at new diagnosis, from a patient treated with antithyroid drugs. The receptors were gathered from a woman in her thirties or forties with Graves disease. Each CDR3 is given with its conserved first and last residue. D genes are given only for firm matches. Clone size, where shown, is once, few, many, or a class for clones that have expanded.

len,d_gene,abundance,v_gene,j_gene,CDR3nt,CDR3aa
11,-,few,TRBV28,TRBJ2-3,TGTGCCAGCTGGACTCTCGATACGCAGTATTTT,CASWTLDTQYF
24,TRBD2,many,TRBV24-1,TRBJ2-1,TGTGCCACCAGTGACCCCTCCGGGACTAGCGGGACTCATCCCCGGCGAAGCTCCTACAATGAGCAGTTCTTC,CATSDPSGTSGTHPRRSSYNEQFF
14,-,few,TRBV7-2,TRBJ2-7,TGTGCCAGCAGCCCCACCAGAGTCCCCTACGAGCAGTACTTC,CASSPTRVPYEQYF
16,-,many,TRBV27,TRBJ1-1,TGTGCCAGCAGTTCAAATGGGTGGCAGAAGAGCACTGAAGCTTTCTTT,CASSSNGWQKSTEAFF
16,-,few,TRBV20-1,TRBJ2-3,TGCAGTGCTAAGCGCGTGAGACTAGTCGGCACAGATACGCAGTATTTT,CSAKRVRLVGTDTQYF
15,-,-,TRBV12-5,TRBJ2-1,TGTGCTAGTGCCGGGGAGATGAGCTCCTACAATGAGCAGTTCTTC,CASAGEMSSYNEQFF
16,TRBD2,many,TRBV28,TRBJ2-5,TGTGCCAGCAGCTCATTGGTAGCGGGGTACCAAGAGACCCAGTACTTC,CASSSLVAGYQETQYF
16,-,many,TRBV5-1,TRBJ2-1,TGCGCCAGCAGCGTGGCACCACGCAGCCCTTACAATGAGCAGTTCTTC,CASSVAPRSPYNEQFF
18,TRBD1,-,TRBV19,TRBJ2-1,TGTGCCAGTAGTATCCGTATACCCGGGACAGGGGGTTACAATGAGCAGTTCTTC,CASSIRIPGTGGYNEQFF
14,-,-,TRBV20-1,TRBJ1-2,TGCAGTGCTAGAGTAGGGCAGCACAACTATGGCTACACCTTC,CSARVGQHNYGYTF
13,TRBD2,many,TRBV28,TRBJ2-5,TGTGCCACGACTAGCGGGTCCCAAGAGACCCAGTACTTC,CATTSGSQETQYF
15,TRBD2,many,TRBV10-3,TRBJ2-7,TGTGCCATCAATTCGGGACTAGTGGGCCCCTACGAGCAGTACTTC,CAINSGLVGPYEQYF
12,-,many,TRBV4-2,TRBJ2-2,TGTGCCAGCAGCCACCTTCCGGGGGAGCTGTTTTTT,CASSHLPGELFF
20,TRBD2,many,TRBV28,TRBJ2-2,TGTGCCAGCAGTTTTTTCGCCCGGTCTAGCGGGAGGACGAACACCGGGGAGCTGTTTTTT,CASSFFARSSGRTNTGELFF
14,TRBD1,many,TRBV10-3,TRBJ2-7,TGTGCCATCAGTGAGTCGAACAGGGGTCACGAGCAGTACTTC,CAISESNRGHEQYF
15,TRBD2,many,TRBV3-1,TRBJ2-5,TGTGCCAGCAGCCCCCGGGCTAGCGGGCGTGAGACCCAGTACTTC,CASSPRASGRETQYF
16,TRBD2,many,TRBV7-9,TRBJ2-2,TGTGCCAGCAGCTTATGGACTAGCGGTTACACCGGGGAGCTGTTTTTT,CASSLWTSGYTGELFF
13,-,few,TRBV20-1,TRBJ2-7,TGCAGTGCTAGTTCCAGGGTTGCCTACGAGCAGTACTTC,CSASSRVAYEQYF
17,TRBD2,-,TRBV24-1,TRBJ2-5,TGTGCCACCAGTGATCCCGGGGCTAGCGGTAAACAAGAGACCCAGTACTTC,CATSDPGASGKQETQYF
15,-,-,TRBV28,TRBJ2-1,TGTGCCAGCAGTTTACCGAGTCACTCCTACAATGAGCAGTTCTTC,CASSLPSHSYNEQFF
15,TRBD2,many,TRBV20-1,TRBJ2-1,TGCAGTGCTAGAGACCCGACTAGCGGGAGCACTGAGCAGTTCTTC,CSARDPTSGSTEQFF
17,-,many,TRBV2,TRBJ2-1,TGTGCCAGCAGAACGGATGACAGGACGCGCTCCTACAATGAGCAGTTCTTC,CASRTDDRTRSYNEQFF
14,-,few,TRBV19,TRBJ2-7,TGTGCCAGTAGTGCCCGGGACGGACTCTACGAGCAGTACTTC,CASSARDGLYEQYF
17,-,few,TRBV28,TRBJ2-7,TGTGCCAGCAGTCCGCACCGCGTCGGACAGCCAAGCTACGAGCAGTACTTC,CASSPHRVGQPSYEQYF
15,TRBD1,many,TRBV4-3,TRBJ2-7,TGCGCCAGCAGCCAGGGTTCCTCGGACAGGGGCGAGCAGTACTTC,CASSQGSSDRGEQYF
17,TRBD2,few,TRBV7-9,TRBJ2-2,TGTGCCAGCAGCCATTCTTCTAGCGGGAGGGGAGCCGGGGAGCTGTTTTTT,CASSHSSSGRGAGELFF
12,-,many,TRBV30,TRBJ2-1,TGTGCCTGGAGTCGAAAAAACAATGAGCAGTTCTTC,CAWSRKNNEQFF
13,-,-,TRBV6-1,TRBJ2-1,TGTGCCAGCACCTACCTACTTCGTGACGAGCAGTTCTTC,CASTYLLRDEQFF
20,-,few,TRBV9,TRBJ2-1,TGTGCCAGCAGCGTAAGGGCGCCCTATTCCCCCGGGAGCTCCTACAATGAGCAGTTCTTC,CASSVRAPYSPGSSYNEQFF
14,-,few,TRBV10-2,TRBJ2-1,TGCGCCAGCAGTGAGTCGTCGATGTTGGTTGAGCAGTTCTTC,CASSESSMLVEQFF
12,-,few,TRBV28,TRBJ1-1,TGTGCCAGCAGTTTTTCCTACACTGAAGCTTTCTTT,CASSFSYTEAFF
15,TRBD1,-,TRBV5-1,TRBJ2-5,TGCGCCAGCGGCGAAGGGGGCAGGATTAAAGAGACCCAGTACTTC,CASGEGGRIKETQYF
15,-,few,TRBV18,TRBJ2-7,TGTGCCAGCTCCAAGGGGGAGGGGAGCTCCTACGAGCAGTACTTC,CASSKGEGSSYEQYF
16,TRBD2,many,TRBV5-1,TRBJ2-7,TGCGCCAGCAGCCCGGGAGGGACTAGCGGGACTAACGAGCAGTACTTC,CASSPGGTSGTNEQYF
19,TRBD1,-,TRBV12-3/TRBV12-4,TRBJ2-7,TGTGCCAGCGGGGGGCAAGGTTCCGGGACAGGGCCCCGAGCCTACGAGCAGTACTTC,CASGGQGSGTGPRAYEQYF
15,TRBD1,-,TRBV6-2/TRBV6-3,TRBJ2-4,TGTGCCAGCAGTTCGAACAGGGGAAACAAAAACATTCAGTACTTC,CASSSNRGNKNIQYF
18,TRBD2,-,TRBV20-1,TRBJ2-7,TGCAGTGCTATGGGACTAGCGGGAGTTCGGGGCAGCTCCTACGAGCAGTACTTC,CSAMGLAGVRGSSYEQYF
16,TRBD2,-,TRBV13,TRBJ2-1,TGTGCCAGCGCCCCAATCGGGACTAGCTCCTACAATGAGCAGTTCTTC,CASAPIGTSSYNEQFF
17,TRBD1,-,TRBV27,TRBJ1-2,TGTGCCAGCAGCCCCCGACCCGCCGACAGGGCCAACTATGGCTACACCTTC,CASSPRPADRANYGYTF
14,-,many,TRBV18,TRBJ1-1,TGTGCCAGCTCACCCACCGCGGGGTACACTGAAGCTTTCTTT,CASSPTAGYTEAFF
15,TRBD1,few,TRBV20-1,TRBJ1-2,TGCAGTGCTAGAGGTCGACAGGGGGGAGTCTATGGCTACACCTTC,CSARGRQGGVYGYTF
15,-,many,TRBV27,TRBJ2-2,TGTGCCAGCAGCCCCCCGGGCCCCAACACCGGGGAGCTGTTTTTT,CASSPPGPNTGELFF
14,TRBD1,once,TRBV5-1,TRBJ2-7,TGCGCCAGCAGCCCGGGACAGGATATCTACGAGCAGTACTTC,CASSPGQDIYEQYF
14,TRBD2,-,TRBV3-1,TRBJ2-1,TGTGCCAGCGGAAATAGCGGGAGGGGCAATGAGCAGTTCTTC,CASGNSGRGNEQFF
16,TRBD2,many,TRBV2,TRBJ2-1,TGTGCCAGTCAAAAAGGTGGCGGGAGACAATACAATGAGCAGTTCTTC,CASQKGGGRQYNEQFF
12,-,few,TRBV12-3/TRBV12-4,TRBJ1-1,TGTGCCAGCAGTTCAGCGCCTGGTGAAGCTTTCTTT,CASSSAPGEAFF
16,TRBD2,many,TRBV5-1,TRBJ2-1,TGCGCCAGCAGCTTGGTGGGAGGAGCGGGGTGGAATGAGCAGTTCTTC,CASSLVGGAGWNEQFF
15,-,few,TRBV29-1,TRBJ2-2,TGCAGCGTTGGGGGGCAGGACAGGAACACCGGGGAGCTGTTTTTT,CSVGGQDRNTGELFF
16,-,many,TRBV7-9,TRBJ1-2,TGTGCCAGCAGCTTAGTCCCAGGAGACATAACTATATTCGGCACCTTC,CASSLVPGDITIFGTF
20,TRBD2,-,TRBV19,TRBJ2-4,TGTGCCAGTAGTATAGTCGGACTAGCTAGGGGATTTTTAGCCAAAAACATTCAGTACTTC,CASSIVGLARGFLAKNIQYF
16,-,once,TRBV11-2,TRBJ1-6,TGTGCCAGCAGCTCCCCGGTTAACAGGGCCAATTCACCCCTCCACTTT,CASSSPVNRANSPLHF
14,-,-,TRBV7-7,TRBJ2-7,TGTGCTAGCAGCTTAGCGGAGAAGGGTTACGAGCAGTACTTC,CASSLAEKGYEQYF
16,-,many,TRBV7-9,TRBJ2-7,TGTGCCAGCAGCTCTAGCCGGGACCAAAGCTCCTACGAGCAGTACTTC,CASSSSRDQSSYEQYF
13,-,few,TRBV20-1,TRBJ2-7,TGCAGTGCTAGGCTAACGGAATCCTACGAGCAGTACTTC,CSARLTESYEQYF
16,-,-,TRBV13,TRBJ1-2,TGTGCCAGCAGTCCGGGAGGGGGGGAGCATAACTATGGCTACACCTTC,CASSPGGGEHNYGYTF
13,TRBD2,many,TRBV6-5,TRBJ2-5,TGTGCCAGCAGTTACGGCGGGAGAGAGACCCAGTACTTC,CASSYGGRETQYF